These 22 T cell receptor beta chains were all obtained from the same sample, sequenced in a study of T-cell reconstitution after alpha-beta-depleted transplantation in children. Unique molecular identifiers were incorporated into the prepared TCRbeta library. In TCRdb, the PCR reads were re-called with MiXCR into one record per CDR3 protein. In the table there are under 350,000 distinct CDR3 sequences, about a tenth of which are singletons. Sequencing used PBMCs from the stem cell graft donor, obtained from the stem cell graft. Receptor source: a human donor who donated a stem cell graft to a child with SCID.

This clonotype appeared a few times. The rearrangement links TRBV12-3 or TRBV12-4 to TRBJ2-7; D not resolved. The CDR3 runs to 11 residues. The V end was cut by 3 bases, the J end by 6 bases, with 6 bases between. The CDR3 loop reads CASSFRTEQYF. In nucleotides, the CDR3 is TGTGCCAGCAGTTTTAGAACCGAGCAGTACTTC.

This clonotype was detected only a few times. For the CDR3, the DNA is TGTGCCACCAGTGATATGGCGGGGGGTAGCAATCAGCCCCAGCATTTT. Amino acid sequence: CATSDMAGGSNQPQHF. The V call is TRBV24-1, the J call TRBJ1-5; perhaps TRBD1 as D (5 bases). The CDR3 is 16 residues long. Germline V lookup: CDR1 KGHDR, CDR2 SFDVKD. Deletions cut 3 bases from V and 0 bases from J, with 11 bases between.

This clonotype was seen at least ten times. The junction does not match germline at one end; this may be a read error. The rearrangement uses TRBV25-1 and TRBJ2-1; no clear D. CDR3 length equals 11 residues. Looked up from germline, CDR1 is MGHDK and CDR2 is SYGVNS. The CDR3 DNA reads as TGTGCCAGCAGTGAAATGAAGGTCATACTCTTC. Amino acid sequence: CASSEMKVILF.

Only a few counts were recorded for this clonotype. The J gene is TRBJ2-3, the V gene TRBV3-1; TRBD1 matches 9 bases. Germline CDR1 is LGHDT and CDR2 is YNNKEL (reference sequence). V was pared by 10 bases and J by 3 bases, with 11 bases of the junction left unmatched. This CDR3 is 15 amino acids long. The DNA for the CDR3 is TGTGCCACCACCAAAGTGGGGACAGGGACAGATACGCAGTATTTT. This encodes CATTKVGTGTDTQYF.

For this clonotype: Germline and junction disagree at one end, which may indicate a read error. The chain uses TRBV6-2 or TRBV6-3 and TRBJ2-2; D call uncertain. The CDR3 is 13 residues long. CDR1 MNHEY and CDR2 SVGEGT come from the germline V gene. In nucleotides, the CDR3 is TGTGCCAGCATCACGCAGAACACCAGGGAGCTGTTTTTT. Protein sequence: CASITQNTRELFF.

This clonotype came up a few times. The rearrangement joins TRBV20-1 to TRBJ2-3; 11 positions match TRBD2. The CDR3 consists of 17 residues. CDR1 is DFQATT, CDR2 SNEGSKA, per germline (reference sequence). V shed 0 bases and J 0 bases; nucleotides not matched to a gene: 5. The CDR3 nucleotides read TGCAGTGCTAGAGACGTAACTAGCGGGGGTAGCACAGATACGCAGTATTTT. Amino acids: CSARDVTSGGSTDTQYF.

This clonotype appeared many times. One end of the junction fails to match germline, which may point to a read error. This chain's CDR3 is CASSSGGGSEFF. The CDR3 DNA follows: TGTGCCAGCAGTTCCGGCGGGGGCTCCGAGTTCTTC. V usage is TRBV12-3 or TRBV12-4 and J usage is TRBJ2-4; a possible D gene is TRBD2 (7 bases). This CDR3 has 12 residues.

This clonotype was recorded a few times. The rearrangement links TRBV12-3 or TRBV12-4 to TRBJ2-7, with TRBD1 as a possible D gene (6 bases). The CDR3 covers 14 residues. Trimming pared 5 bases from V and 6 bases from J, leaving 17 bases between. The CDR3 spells CASSLGGQRGEQYF. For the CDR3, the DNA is TGTGCCAGCAGTCTAGGGGGACAAAGAGGCGAGCAGTACTTC.

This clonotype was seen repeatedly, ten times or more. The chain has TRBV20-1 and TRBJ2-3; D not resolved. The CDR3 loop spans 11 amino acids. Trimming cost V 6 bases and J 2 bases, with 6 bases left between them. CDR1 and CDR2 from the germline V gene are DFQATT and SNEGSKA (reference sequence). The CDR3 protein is CSAPFTDTQYF. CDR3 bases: TGCAGTGCCCCATTCACAGATACGCAGTATTTT.

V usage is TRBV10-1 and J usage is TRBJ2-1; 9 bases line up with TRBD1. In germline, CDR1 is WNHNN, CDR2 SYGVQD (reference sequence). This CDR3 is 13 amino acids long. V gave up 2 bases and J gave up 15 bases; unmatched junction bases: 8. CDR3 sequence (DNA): TGCGCCAGCAGTGAGCGGGGGACAGGGCTTCTGTTCTTC. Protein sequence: CASSERGTGLLFF.

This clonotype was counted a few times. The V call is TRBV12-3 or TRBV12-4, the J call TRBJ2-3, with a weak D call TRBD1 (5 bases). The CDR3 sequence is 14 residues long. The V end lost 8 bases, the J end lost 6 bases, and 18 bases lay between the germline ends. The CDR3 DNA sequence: TGTGCCAGCCAAGGGGTAGGGTTCTCTGATACGCAGTATTTT. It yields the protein CASQGVGFSDTQYF.

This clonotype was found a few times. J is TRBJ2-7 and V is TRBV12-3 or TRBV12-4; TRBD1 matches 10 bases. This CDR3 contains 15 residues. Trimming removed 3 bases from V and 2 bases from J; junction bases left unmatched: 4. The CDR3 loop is CASSFWDRGTYEQYF. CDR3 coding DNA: TGTGCCAGCAGTTTTTGGGACAGGGGTACCTACGAGCAGTACTTC.

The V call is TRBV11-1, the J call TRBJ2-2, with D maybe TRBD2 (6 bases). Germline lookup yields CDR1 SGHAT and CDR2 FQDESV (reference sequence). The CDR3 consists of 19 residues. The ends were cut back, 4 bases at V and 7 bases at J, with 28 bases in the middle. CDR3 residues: CASSSLGFTVGGDDGELFF. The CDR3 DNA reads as TGTGCCAGCAGCTCACTAGGGTTCACTGTCGGGGGAGACGACGGGGAGCTGTTTTTT.

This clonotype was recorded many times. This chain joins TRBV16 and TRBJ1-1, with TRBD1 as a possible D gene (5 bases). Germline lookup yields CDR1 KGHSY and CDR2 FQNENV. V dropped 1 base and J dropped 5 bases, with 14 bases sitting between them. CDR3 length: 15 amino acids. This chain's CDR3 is CASSQFGVGETEAFF. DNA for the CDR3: TGTGCCAGCAGCCAATTTGGGGTGGGGGAAACTGAAGCTTTCTTT.

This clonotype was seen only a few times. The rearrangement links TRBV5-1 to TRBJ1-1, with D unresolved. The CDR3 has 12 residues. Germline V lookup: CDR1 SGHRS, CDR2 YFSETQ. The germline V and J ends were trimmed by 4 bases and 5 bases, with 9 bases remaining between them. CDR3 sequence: CASSAEGTEAFF. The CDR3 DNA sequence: TGCGCCAGCAGCGCGGAGGGAACTGAAGCTTTCTTT.

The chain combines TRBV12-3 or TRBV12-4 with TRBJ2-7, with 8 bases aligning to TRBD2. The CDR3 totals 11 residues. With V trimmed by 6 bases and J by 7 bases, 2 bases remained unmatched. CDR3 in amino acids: CASRGGGEQYF. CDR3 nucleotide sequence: TGTGCCAGCAGAGGCGGGGGGGAGCAGTACTTC.

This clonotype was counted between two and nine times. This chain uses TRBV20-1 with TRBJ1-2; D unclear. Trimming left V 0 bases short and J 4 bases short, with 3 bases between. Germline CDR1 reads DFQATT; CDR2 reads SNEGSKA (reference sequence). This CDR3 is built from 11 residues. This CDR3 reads CSARELYGYTF. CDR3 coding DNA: TGCAGTGCTAGAGAGCTCTATGGCTACACCTTC.

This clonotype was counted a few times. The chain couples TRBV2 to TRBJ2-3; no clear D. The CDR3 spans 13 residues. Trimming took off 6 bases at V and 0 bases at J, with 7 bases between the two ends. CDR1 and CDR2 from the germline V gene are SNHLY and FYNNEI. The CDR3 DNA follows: TGTGCCAGCAGGTTAGATAGCACAGATACGCAGTATTTT. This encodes CASRLDSTDTQYF.

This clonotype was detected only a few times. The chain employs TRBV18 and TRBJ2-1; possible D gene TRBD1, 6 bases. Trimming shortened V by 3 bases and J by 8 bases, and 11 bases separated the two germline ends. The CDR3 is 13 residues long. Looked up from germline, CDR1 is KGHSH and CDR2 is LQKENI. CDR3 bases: TGTGCCAGCTCACCGTCAGGGGTCGATGAGCAGTTCTTC. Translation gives CASSPSGVDEQFF.

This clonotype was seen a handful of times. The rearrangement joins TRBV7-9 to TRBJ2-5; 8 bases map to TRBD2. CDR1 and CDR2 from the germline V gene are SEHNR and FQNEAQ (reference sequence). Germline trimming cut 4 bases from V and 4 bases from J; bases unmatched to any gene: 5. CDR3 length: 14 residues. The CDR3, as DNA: TGTGCCAGCAGCTCTCTCGGGGGGGTAGAGACCCAGTACTTC. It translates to CASSSLGGVETQYF.

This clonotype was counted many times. This CDR3 is CSVARVLNTEAFF. CDR3 DNA: TGCAGCGTTGCCAGGGTTTTAAACACTGAAGCTTTCTTT. This chain connects TRBV29-1 to TRBJ1-1; maybe TRBD1 (5 bases). Trimming removed 4 bases from V and 2 bases from J, with 11 bases in between. The CDR3 totals 13 residues. Germline CDR1 and CDR2: SQVTM and ANQGSEA.

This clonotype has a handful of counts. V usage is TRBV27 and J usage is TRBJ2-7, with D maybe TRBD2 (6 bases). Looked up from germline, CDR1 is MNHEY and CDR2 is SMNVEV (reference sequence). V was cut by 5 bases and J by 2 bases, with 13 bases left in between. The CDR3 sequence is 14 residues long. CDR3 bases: TGTGCCAGCAGTCCTTTGGGCGGGGCCTACGAGCAGTACTTC. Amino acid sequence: CASSPLGGAYEQYF.